One and the same sample provided the 16 T cell receptor beta chains below, sequenced in a study of memory CD4+ T cells and cytomegalovirus serostatus. The protocol was immunoSEQ multiplex PCR, while the TCRdb copy is restricted to in-frame clones and leaves out a portion. Here the sample spans approximately 26,000 clones, 75% to 85% being singletons. Single viable CD3+CD4+CD8-CD45RO+ cells were sorted as the memory CD4+ T cells. Sequencing used memory CD4+ T cells from blood. The origin of the receptors is an adult in good health and CMV-seronegative.

The J gene is TRBJ1-2, the V gene TRBV28; no firm D call. Between the trimmed V and J ends, which lost 5 bases and 4 bases, there was a span of 14 bases. The CDR3 is 14 amino acids. Germline V gene lookup returns CDR1 MDHEN and CDR2 SYDVKM. The DNA of the CDR3 is TGTGCCAGCAGTCCTGGAGGGATTATCTATGGCTACACCTTC. Its translation: CASSPGGIIYGYTF.

The V call is TRBV30, the J call TRBJ2-3; 10 positions match TRBD2. CDR1 and CDR2 (germline): GTSNPN, SVGIG (reference sequence). V lost 3 bases to trimming and J lost 6 bases; unmatched junction nucleotides: 9. This CDR3 spans 15 amino acids. The DNA of the CDR3 is TGTGCCTGGAGCGCCGGGACTAGCGCCGTTGATACGCAGTATTTT. Encoded protein: CAWSAGTSAVDTQYF.

The chain recombines TRBV11-3 with TRBJ1-4; 7 nucleotides match TRBD1. The CDR3 contains 14 residues. Per germline, CDR1 SGHNT and CDR2 YENEEA. V lost 8 bases and J lost 5; bases outside the gene matches: 8. The CDR3 spells CASGPGQQNEKLFF. DNA of the CDR3: TGTGCCAGCGGACCGGGACAGCAAAATGAAAAACTGTTTTTT.

The chain uses TRBV28 and TRBJ1-2, with D unresolved. The CDR3 sequence is 13 residues long. Germline CDR1 is MDHEN and CDR2 is SYDVKM. Trimming removed 5 bases at V and 3 bases at J, with 10 bases between. CDR3 sequence (DNA): TGTGCCAGCAGTCCCGACCGAGACTATGGCTACACCTTC. It yields the protein CASSPDRDYGYTF.

As concerns this clone: Different DNA sequences within this sample yield the same CDR3. The chain couples TRBV6-1 to TRBJ1-3; no firm D call. Trimming stripped 7 bases from V and 7 bases from J, with 8 bases between. Germline assignment: CDR1 MNHNS and CDR2 SASEGT. The length of the CDR3 is 11 residues. The CDR3 DNA sequence: TGTGCCAGCATCGGTGGGAACACCATATATTTT. Translating it yields CASIGGNTIYF.

The chain couples TRBV6-6 to TRBJ1-5; 8 positions match TRBD1. The CDR3 length is 14 residues. Trimming removed 5 bases from V and 5 bases from J; junction bases left unmatched: 5. Per germline, CDR1 MNHNY and CDR2 SVGAGI (reference sequence). The CDR3 loop reads CASSRTGRDQPQHF. Written as DNA, the CDR3 is TGTGCCAGCAGTAGGACAGGGAGGGATCAGCCCCAGCATTTT.

V and J are TRBV7-2 and TRBJ2-1; 9 bases agree with TRBD1. The V gene's germline CDR1 is SGHTA and CDR2 FQGNSA. This CDR3 is built from 15 residues. Germline trimming cut 4 bases from V and 8 bases from J; bases unmatched to any gene: 9. The CDR3 loop is CASSWRGQGVDEQFF. The DNA for the CDR3 is TGTGCCAGCAGCTGGAGGGGACAGGGTGTCGATGAGCAGTTCTTC.

The chain carries TRBV7-2 and TRBJ2-2; 10 nucleotides match TRBD1. V shed 5 bases, J shed 3 bases, and the junction held 6 bases outside the gene matches. Germline lookup yields CDR1 SGHTA and CDR2 FQGNSA. The CDR3 runs to 16 residues. The CDR3 here is CASSPRQGAYTGELFF. The DNA of the CDR3 is TGTGCCAGCAGCCCCCGACAGGGGGCTTACACCGGGGAGCTGTTTTTT.

This chain uses TRBV19 with TRBJ1-6; D uncertain. The CDR3 extends over 15 amino acids. Germline V CDR1 and CDR2: LNHDA, SQIVND (reference sequence). V shed 9 bases and J shed 6 bases, with 18 bases lying between them. CDR3 in amino acids: CASLKSGIGNSPLHF. Here the CDR3 DNA reads TGTGCCAGCCTTAAATCCGGGATTGGTAATTCACCCCTCCACTTT.

This clone was seen a single time. The rearrangement links TRBV21-1 to TRBJ1-2. TRBV21-1 is flagged as a pseudogene. The CDR3 sequence is 13 residues long. The CDR3 region has the DNA TGTGCCAGCAGGGAACGGGGGGCCCATGGCTACACCTTC. It yields the protein CASRERGAHGYTF.

The chain combines TRBV6-1 with TRBJ2-2; D gene uncertain. V dropped 5 bases and J dropped 0 bases, with 10 bases sitting between them. Germline CDR1 is MNHNS and CDR2 is SASEGT. The CDR3 has 15 amino acids. The CDR3 sequence is CASSTRPANTGELFF. The CDR3 region has the DNA TGTGCCAGCAGTACCCGGCCCGCGAACACCGGGGAGCTGTTTTTT.

A single count supports this clone. The chain joins TRBV11-3 to TRBJ2-3, with TRBD2 matching over 7 bases. Germline values: CDR1 SGHNT, CDR2 YENEEA. CDR3 size: 16 residues. V shed 1 base and J 5 bases; nucleotides not matched to a gene: 9. The CDR3 here is CASSLGGLADRDTQYF. For the CDR3, the DNA is TGTGCCAGCAGCTTAGGAGGTCTAGCGGACCGAGATACGCAGTATTTT.

The J gene is TRBJ1-2, the V gene TRBV19, with TRBD1 matching 7 bases. The junction had 12 bases not matched to a gene; V was cut back by 7 bases and J by 7 bases. This CDR3 spans 14 amino acids. Germline values: CDR1 LNHDA, CDR2 SQIVND (reference sequence). The CDR3 reads CASTPPDRVSGYTF. The DNA for the CDR3 is TGTGCCAGTACCCCACCCGACAGGGTTAGTGGCTACACCTTC.

The J gene is TRBJ2-7, the V gene TRBV7-9; D might be TRBD1 (6 bases). Germline CDR1 reads SEHNR; CDR2 reads FQNEAQ (reference sequence). V lost 5 bases and J 3 bases, leaving 17 bases between the germline ends. The CDR3 length is 15 residues. CDR3 DNA sequence: TGTGCCAGCAGCGGCGGCAGGGGCCAAAACTACGAGCAGTACTTC. It yields the protein CASSGGRGQNYEQYF.

This clone was seen only once. This sequence joins TRBV5-1 and TRBJ2-3, with D uncertain. The CDR3 has 12 amino acids. The germline V and J ends were trimmed by 0 bases and 4 bases, with 3 bases remaining between them. The germline CDR1 and CDR2 sequences are SGHRS and YFSETQ. The CDR3 DNA reads as TGCGCCAGCAGCTTGGTGGCAGATACGCAGTATTTT. Protein product: CASSLVADTQYF.

The chain is built from TRBV19 and TRBJ2-3; 11 nucleotides match TRBD1. The CDR3 length is 14 residues. V was clipped by 8 bases and J by 3 bases; unmatched bases: 4. Germline CDR1 LNHDA, CDR2 SQIVND (reference sequence). DNA of the CDR3: TGTGCCAGTTTGGACAGGGGGCGGACAGATACGCAGTATTTT. Encoded protein: CASLDRGRTDTQYF.